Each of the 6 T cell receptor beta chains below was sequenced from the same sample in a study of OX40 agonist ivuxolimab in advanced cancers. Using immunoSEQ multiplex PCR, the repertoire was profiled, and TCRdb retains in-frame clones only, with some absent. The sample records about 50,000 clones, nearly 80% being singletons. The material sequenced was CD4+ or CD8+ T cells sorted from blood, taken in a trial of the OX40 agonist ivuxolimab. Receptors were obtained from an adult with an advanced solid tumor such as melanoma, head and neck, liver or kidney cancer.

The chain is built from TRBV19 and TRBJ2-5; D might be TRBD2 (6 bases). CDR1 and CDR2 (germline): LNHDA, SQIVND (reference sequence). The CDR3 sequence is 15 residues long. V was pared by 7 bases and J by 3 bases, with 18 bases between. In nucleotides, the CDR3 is TGTGCCAGTACGGATGATGTGGGGAGGAAAGAGACCCAGTACTTC. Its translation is CASTDDVGRKETQYF.

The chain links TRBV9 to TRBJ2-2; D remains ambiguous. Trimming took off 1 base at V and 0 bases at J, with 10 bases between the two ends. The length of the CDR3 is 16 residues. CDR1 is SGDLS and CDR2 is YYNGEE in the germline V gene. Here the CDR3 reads CASSVTNSPNTGELFF. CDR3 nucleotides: TGTGCCAGCAGCGTAACAAACTCCCCGAACACCGGGGAGCTGTTTTTT.

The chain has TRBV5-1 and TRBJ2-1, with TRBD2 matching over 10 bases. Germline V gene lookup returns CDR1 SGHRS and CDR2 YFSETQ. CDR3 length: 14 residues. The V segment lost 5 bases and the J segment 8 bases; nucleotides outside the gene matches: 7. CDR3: CASRDASGSDEQFF. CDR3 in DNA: TGCGCCAGCAGAGACGCTAGCGGGAGCGATGAGCAGTTCTTC.

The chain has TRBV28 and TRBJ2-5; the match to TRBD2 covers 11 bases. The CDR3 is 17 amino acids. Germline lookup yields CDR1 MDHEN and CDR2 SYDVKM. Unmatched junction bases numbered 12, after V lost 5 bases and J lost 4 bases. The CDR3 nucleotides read TGTGCCAGCAGTCCGGGACTAGCGGAGCCACTACTAGAGACCCAGTACTTC. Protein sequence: CASSPGLAEPLLETQYF.

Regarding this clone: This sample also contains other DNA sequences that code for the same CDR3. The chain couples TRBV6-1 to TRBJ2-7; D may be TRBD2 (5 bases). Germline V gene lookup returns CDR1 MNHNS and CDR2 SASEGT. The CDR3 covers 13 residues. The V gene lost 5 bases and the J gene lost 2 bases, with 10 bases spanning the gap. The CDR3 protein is CASSRTGTYEQYF. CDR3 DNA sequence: TGTGCCAGCAGTCGGACGGGGACCTACGAGCAGTACTTC.

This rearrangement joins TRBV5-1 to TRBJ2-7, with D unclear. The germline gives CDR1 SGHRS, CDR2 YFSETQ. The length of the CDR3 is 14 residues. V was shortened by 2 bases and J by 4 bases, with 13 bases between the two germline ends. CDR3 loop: CASSFSSRTYEQYF. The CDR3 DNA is TGCGCCAGCAGCTTCAGCTCAAGGACGTACGAGCAGTACTTC.